The 21 T cell receptor beta chains reported below all come from one sample, sequenced in a study of T cells after yellow fever vaccination. TCRdb re-called the 5' RACE reads with MiXCR, one entry per CDR3 protein. This sample has around 550,000 distinct CDR3 sequences, with about 19% found just once. The source was PBMCs, collected 15 days after the yellow fever booster vaccination. These receptors were taken from a man aged 25 to 40 who received the YFV17D yellow fever vaccine.

J is TRBJ2-7 and V is TRBV20-1; D uncertain. This CDR3 comprises 15 residues. Germline CDR1 reads DFQATT; CDR2 reads SNEGSKA (reference sequence). Trimming stripped 0 bases from V and 2 bases from J, with 14 bases between. Here the CDR3 DNA reads TGCAGTGCTAGAGACACGAGTAGGGCCGCCTACGAGCAGTACTTC. It is translated as CSARDTSRAAYEQYF.

This clonotype was counted a few times. The chain links TRBV29-1 to TRBJ2-1; D may be TRBD2 (5 bases). Trimming took off 3 bases at V and 5 bases at J, with 14 bases between the two ends. The CDR3 contains 14 residues. The germline gives CDR1 SQVTM, CDR2 ANQGSEA. The CDR3 coding sequence is TGCAGCGTTGAGGGAGTAGAACGAGACAATGAGCAGTTCTTC. It encodes CSVEGVERDNEQFF.

This clonotype was observed once. V and J are TRBV4-2 and TRBJ2-7; TRBD1 aligns across 9 bases. The CDR3 extends over 16 amino acids. CDR1 is LGHNA, CDR2 YNFKEQ, per germline. V lost 10 bases to trimming and J lost 0 bases; unmatched junction nucleotides: 13. The CDR3 loop reads CAMGRGVGQGSYEQYF. Written as DNA, the CDR3 is TGTGCCATGGGCCGTGGGGTGGGACAGGGCTCCTACGAGCAGTACTTC.

This clonotype appeared a few times. The chain carries TRBV7-2 and TRBJ1-1; possible D gene TRBD1, 5 bases. The CDR3 spans 13 residues. V lost 1 base and J lost 7, with 10 bases in between. CDR1 is SGHTA and CDR2 is FQGNSA in the germline V gene. CDR3 residues: CASSLVQGFEAFF. In nucleotides, the CDR3 is TGTGCCAGCAGCTTAGTTCAGGGATTTGAAGCTTTCTTT.

This clonotype was seen once. This sequence joins TRBV5-4 and TRBJ2-7; tentative D call: TRBD2 (6 bases). Trimming removed 0 bases from V and 3 bases from J, with 13 bases in between. This CDR3 has 15 residues. In germline, CDR1 is SGHNT, CDR2 YYREEE (reference sequence). CDR3 region: CASSLGGLGGYEQYF. The CDR3 region has the DNA TGTGCCAGCAGCTTGGGGGGCCTCGGGGGCTACGAGCAGTACTTC.

This clonotype appeared a few times. The J gene is TRBJ2-5, the V gene TRBV27; 7 nucleotides line up with TRBD1. V gave up 5 bases and J gave up 3 bases; unmatched junction bases: 12. This CDR3 spans 16 amino acids. The germline V gene encodes CDR1 MNHEY and CDR2 SMNVEV (reference sequence). The CDR3 region is CASSTLDQGGEETQYF. The CDR3 DNA reads as TGTGCCAGCAGTACCCTCGATCAAGGGGGCGAAGAGACCCAGTACTTC.

The chain employs TRBV4-2 and TRBJ1-5; no definite D call. The V end lost 0 bases, the J end lost 0 bases, and 9 bases lay between the germline ends. Germline V gives CDR1 LGHNA, CDR2 YNFKEQ. The CDR3 runs 16 residues. CDR3 DNA sequence: TGTGCCAGCAGCCAAGATCTGGGCAATAGCAATCAGCCCCAGCATTTT. The encoded protein is CASSQDLGNSNQPQHF.

The chain is built from TRBV3-1 and TRBJ1-5; maybe TRBD1 (5 bases). The ends were cut back, 3 bases at V and 4 bases at J, with 13 bases in the middle. The CDR3 loop spans 15 amino acids. CDR1 and CDR2 (germline): LGHDT, YNNKEL (reference sequence). In DNA form, the CDR3 reads TGTGCCAGCAGCCAGGCGGCAGGGTGGAATCAGCCCCAGCATTTT. Amino acid sequence: CASSQAAGWNQPQHF.

In its sample, this clonotype was seen a few times. The chain is built from TRBV3-1 and TRBJ1-2, with D hard to call. V shed 1 base and J shed 8 bases, with 11 bases lying between them. This CDR3 is built from 13 residues. Germline assignment: CDR1 LGHDT and CDR2 YNNKEL (reference sequence). CDR3 nucleotide sequence: TGTGCCAGCAGCCAAGTTTTTTTGAAGGGCTACACCTTC. Translating it yields CASSQVFLKGYTF.

This clonotype occurred a few times. The rearrangement links TRBV5-6 to TRBJ2-3; D call uncertain. V lost 5 bases and J 2 bases, leaving 9 bases between the germline ends. Germline V gives CDR1 SGHDT, CDR2 YYEEEE. There are 13 residues in the CDR3. The CDR3 nucleotides are TGTGCCAGCAGATATTTAATCACAGATACGCAGTATTTT. Amino acids: CASRYLITDTQYF.

This clonotype was picked up a small number of times. The chain is built from TRBV7-8 and TRBJ2-7, with TRBD2 identical over 10 bases. The CDR3 length is 15 residues. V was clipped by 1 base and J by 5 bases; unmatched bases: 5. Germline V gene lookup returns CDR1 SGHVS and CDR2 FQNEAQ. Here the CDR3 reads CASSLGASGSHEQYF. CDR3 DNA sequence: TGTGCCAGCAGCTTAGGGGCTAGCGGGAGCCACGAGCAGTACTTC.

This chain connects TRBV7-2 to TRBJ2-7; D gene uncertain. With 0 bases removed from V and 4 bases from J, the gap between germline ends came to 10 bases. Germline-derived CDR1 and CDR2 are SGHTA and FQGNSA. CDR3 length: 14 residues. The CDR3 loop is CASSLARKGYEQYF. The CDR3, as DNA: TGTGCCAGCAGCTTAGCGCGGAAGGGATACGAGCAGTACTTC.

This clonotype was recorded at least ten times. This chain uses TRBV7-2 with TRBJ2-1, with 11 nucleotides matching TRBD2. This CDR3 contains 13 residues. J lost 6 bases, V lost 8 bases, and 3 bases had no gene match. The germline V gene has CDR1 SGHTA and CDR2 FQGNSA. CDR3 in amino acids: CASGTSGLNEQFF. The CDR3 nucleotides are TGTGCCAGCGGGACTAGCGGACTCAATGAGCAGTTCTTC.

This clonotype was seen a few times. The rearrangement links TRBV5-6 to TRBJ1-1; D might be TRBD1 (6 bases). Germline V CDR1 and CDR2: SGHDT, YYEEEE. This CDR3 is built from 13 residues. Trimming took 4 bases from V and 4 from J, leaving 11 bases between them. DNA for the CDR3: TGTGCCAGCAGCAGAAACAGGGCCACTGAAGCTTTCTTT. Protein product: CASSRNRATEAFF.

A few counts support this clonotype. The rearrangement uses TRBV28 and TRBJ2-3; no reliable D call. The germline gives CDR1 MDHEN, CDR2 SYDVKM. The CDR3 has 13 residues. Trimming removed 6 bases from V and 1 base from J, with 8 bases in between. Written as DNA, the CDR3 is TGTGCCAGCAGGCCGCAGGGCACAGATACGCAGTATTTT. Its translation is CASRPQGTDTQYF.

V and J are TRBV7-9 and TRBJ1-1, with TRBD1 matching over 9 bases. This CDR3 is built from 15 residues. J lost 0 bases, V lost 1 base, and 0 bases had no gene match. Germline CDR1 SEHNR, CDR2 FQNEAQ (reference sequence). CDR3: CASSLGDRVNTEAFF. The DNA of the CDR3 is TGTGCCAGCAGCTTAGGGGACAGGGTGAACACTGAAGCTTTCTTT.

This clonotype was seen more than once but under ten times. The genes are TRBV12-3 or TRBV12-4 and TRBJ2-7, with D maybe TRBD2 (6 bases). Trimming left V 5 bases short and J 2 bases short, with 13 bases between. This CDR3 has 14 amino acids. CDR3 bases: TGTGCCAGCAGTCAAGGGACTGCAACCTACGAGCAGTACTTC. Residues: CASSQGTATYEQYF.

This clonotype was seen only a few times. The chain is built from TRBV5-1 and TRBJ1-1, with a weak D call TRBD1 (5 bases). The CDR3 is made up of 15 amino acids. Between the trimmed V and J ends, which lost 0 bases and 6 bases, there was a span of 15 bases. Germline CDR1 and CDR2: SGHRS and YFSETQ. The CDR3 reads CASSLGTTGHSEAFF. The CDR3 nucleotides read TGCGCCAGCAGCTTGGGAACCACTGGACACTCTGAAGCTTTCTTT.

This clonotype appeared many times. The genes are TRBV24-1 and TRBJ2-2; tentatively, D is TRBD2 (5 bases). Looked up from germline, CDR1 is KGHDR and CDR2 is SFDVKD. The CDR3 runs 15 residues. V was clipped by 1 base and J by 7 bases, with 12 bases between them. The CDR3: CATSDFGQGGGELFF. CDR3 nucleotide sequence: TGTGCCACCAGTGATTTTGGCCAAGGAGGCGGGGAGCTGTTTTTT.

This clonotype was picked up many times. The rearrangement links TRBV7-2 to TRBJ2-1; D gene uncertain. This CDR3 has 15 residues. CDR1 and CDR2 from the germline V gene are SGHTA and FQGNSA. V gave up 2 bases and J gave up 3 bases, with 11 bases separating them. The CDR3 protein is CASSLKTYNYNEQFF. CDR3 nucleotides: TGTGCCAGCAGCTTAAAGACATACAACTACAATGAGCAGTTCTTC.

This clonotype was counted only a few times. This chain connects TRBV7-3 to TRBJ1-1; D not resolved. Germline V gene sequence: CDR1 SGHTA, CDR2 FQGTGA. The CDR3 is made up of 15 amino acids. Deletions cut 5 bases from V and 1 base from J, with 14 bases between. The CDR3 sequence: CASSATTGQNTEAFF. The CDR3, as DNA: TGTGCCAGCAGCGCAACGACTGGGCAGAACACTGAAGCTTTCTTT.